This T cell receptor beta chain was captured by sequencing in a study of cytomegalovirus exposure and HLA in healthy donors. Study background: Across about 400 genotyped donors, roughly 85% landed in the Caucasian-associated ancestry cluster. General observations from the study: It was reported that the classifier diagnosed cytomegalovirus status with high specificity and sensitivity in both the original and validation cohorts. It was 160 or so TCR beta chains that were listed as cytomegalovirus-associated.

Points on this clone: What it binds is not known.

60 Vbeta and 13 Jbeta primers were used in PCR. Sequencing was performed with immunoSEQ multiplex PCR; in TCRdb, only in-frame clones are kept and a portion is missing. The sample consists of fewer than 200,000 clones, less than 90% of them appearing once. CDR1 SGHAT and CDR2 FQNNGV come from the germline V gene. The CDR3 length is 13 residues. With 5 bases removed from V and 3 bases from J, the gap between germline ends came to 8 bases. The sequenced sample was PBMCs. The receptor was isolated from a man in his fifties or sixties in good health and CMV-seronegative. The chain employs TRBV11-2 and TRBJ1-5; D is possibly TRBD1 (5 bases). CDR3: CASSRGVNQPQHF. The CDR3 coding sequence is TGTGCCAGCAGCCGGGGGGTCAATCAGCCCCAGCATTTT.